A selection of T cell receptor beta chains follows, all from one sample in a study of CD8+CD57+ T cells in acquired aplastic anemia. Each CDR3 protein is one row after TCRdb ran MiXCR on the reads. The data contain 260,000 or so distinct CDR3 sequences, 82% of them singletons. The sequenced sample consisted of sorted CD4+, CD8+, or CD8+CD57+ T cells (not recorded which) from PBMCs. These receptor sequences come from a human donor with aplastic anemia. CDR3s include the opening cysteine and the closing phenylalanine or tryptophan. The D gene is left open where the match is weak. Part of the rows lack a size; the others show once, few, many or a class for expanded clones.

>TRBV9|TRBJ2-5|.|.
CASSVEGVPKETQYF
TGTGCCAGCAGCGTAGAGGGGGTTCCGAAAGAGACCCAGTACTTC
>TRBV7-2|TRBJ2-1|.|.
CASSFRKPSYNEQFF
TGCGCCAGCAGCTTTCGGAAACCCTCCTACAATGAGCAGTTCTTC
>TRBV7-2|TRBJ2-3|.|TRBD2
CASSLAGGGYEQYQYF
TGTGCCAGCAGCTTAGCGGGCGGGGGGTACGAGCAGTACCAGTATTTT
>TRBV7-8|TRBJ2-3|.|.
CASSLAGRADTQF
TGTGCCAGCAGCTTAGCGGGAAGAGCCGATACGCAGTTT
>TRBV7-9|TRBJ2-1|.|TRBD2
CASSPGLAYDEKFF
TGTGCCAGCAGCCCTGGACTAGCCTACGATGAGAAGTTCTTC
>TRBV10-3|TRBJ1-5|few|.
CAISVSNQPQHF
TGTGCCATCAGTGTTAGCAATCAGCCCCAGCATTTT
>TRBV7-8|TRBJ2-1|.|.
CASSIASGPYKQQFF
TGTGCCAGCAGCATAGCGAGCGGTCCCTATAAGCAGCAGTTCTTC
>TRBV9|TRBJ2-3|.|TRBD2
CASGVAGGPDYFDF
TGTGCCAGCGGAGTAGCGGGAGGTCCCGATTACTTCGATTTT
>TRBV7-8|TRBJ2-3|.|.
CASSLGSDTQSF
TGTGCCAGCAGCTTAGGGTCAGATACCCAGTCTTTT
>TRBV29-1|TRBJ2-7|.|TRBD2
CSVDASGGSYEQYF
TGCAGCGTTGACGCTAGCGGGGGTTCCTACGAGCAGTACTTC
>TRBV29-1|TRBJ2-2|many|.
CSVEGGESTGELFF
TGCAGCGTAGAAGGAGGGGAGAGCACCGGGGAGCTGTTTTTT
>TRBV19|TRBJ2-3|once|.
CASSIGTGDYNEQQFF
TGTGCCAGCAGTATAGGTACAGGAGACTACAATGAGCAGCAGTTCTTT
>TRBV7-8|TRBJ1-2|.|.
CATSRDLVRQTHNYGYTF
TGTGCCACCAGCAGAGATCTGGTCAGGCAAACGCATAACTATGGCTACACCTTC
>TRBV7-9|TRBJ2-1|few|TRBD2
CASSRGTSGGSDEQFF
TGTGCCAGCAGCCGTGGGACTAGCGGGGGGAGCGATGAGCAGTTCTTC
>TRBV7-3|TRBJ2-3|few|.
CASSLNGGGQYNEQYF
TGTGCCAGCAGCTTAAATGGCGGGGGCCAGTACAATGAGCAGTATTTT
>TRBV7-2|TRBJ1-1|.|.
CASSLAGSANTEAFF
TGTGCCAGCAGCTTAGCAGGGAGCGCCAACACTGAAGCTTTCTTT
>TRBV7-9|TRBJ1-5|.|.
CASSDHYSAQPQHF
TGTGCCAGCAGTGATCATTATAGCGCTCAGCCCCAGCATTTT
>TRBV2|TRBJ2-3|.|.
CASSVGSNTEQF
TGTGCCAGCAGCGTAGGTTCGAATACGGAGCAGTTT
>TRBV6-2/TRBV6-3|TRBJ2-6|.|.
CASRGYSGANVLTF
TGTGCCAGCAGAGGTTACTCTGGGGCCAACGTCCTGACTTTC
>TRBV24-1|TRBJ2-2|.|.
CATCAGGTGELFF
TGTGCCACCTGTGCAGGCGGCACCGGGGAGCTGTTTTTT
>TRBV7-9|TRBJ1-1|.|TRBD1
CASSTGQTGRAVRFF
TGTGCCAGCAGCACGGGACAGACAGGGCGAGCAGTACGTTTCTTT
>TRBV5-1|TRBJ2-7|.|.
CASSPTSIYNEQYF
TGTGCCAGCAGTCCGACGTCGATCTACAACGAGCAGTACTTC
>TRBV7-2|TRBJ2-1|.|.
CASSFQRSAETQEQFF
TGTGCCAGCAGCTTTCAAAGAAGCGCGGAGACCCAGGAGCAGTTCTTC
>TRBV15|TRBJ2-7|.|.
CATSRDDTGSYEQYF
TGTGCCACCAGCAGAGATGATACCGGCTCCTACGAGCAGTACTTC
>TRBV7-9|TRBJ2-3|once|TRBD1
CASSLQGTDRVNF
TGTGCCAGCAGCCTACAAGGGACAGACCGGGTCAATTTT
>TRBV24-1|TRBJ2-5|many|TRBD1
CATSDLGTGGETQYF
TGTGCCACCAGTGATTTGGGGACAGGGGGAGAGACCCAGTACTTC
>TRBV27|TRBJ1-5|once|.
CASSQEGNQPQHF
TGTGCCAGCAGTCAGGAGGGCAATCAGCCCCAGCATTTT
>TRBV7-8|TRBJ2-3|.|TRBD1
CASGEGGTHAPYF
TGTGCCAGCGGGGAAGGGGGCACACACGCTCCGTATTTT
>TRBV7-8|TRBJ2-5|.|.
CASSSAGGSDTQQYF
TGTGCCAGCAGCTCAGCCGGAGGTTCCGATACGCAGCAGTACTTC
>TRBV7-2|TRBJ1-1|.|.
CASSLPGGPDTQYEAFF
TGTGCCAGCAGCTTACCGGGGGGTCCCGATACGCAGTATGAAGCTTTCTTT
>TRBV7-3|TRBJ1-2|.|.
CASSEGLVGGYTF
TGTGCCAGCAGCGAAGGCCTTGTAGGTGGCTACACCTTC
>TRBV7-9|TRBJ2-3|.|.
CASSQAGGPGTHYF
TGTGCCAGCAGCCAGGCGGGCGGTCCCGGTACGCATTATTTT
>TRBV7-9|TRBJ2-3|.|.
CASSLVRGALFFGF
TGTGCCAGCAGCTTAGTGCGCGGGGCCCTGTTTTTTGGTTTT
>TRBV7-9|TRBJ1-5|once|TRBD1
CASSRTGGGNQPQHF
TGTGCCAGCAGCAGGACAGGGGGCGGCAATCAGCCCCAGCATTTT
>TRBV9|TRBJ2-4|once|.
CASAGVGDIQYF
TGTGCCAGCGCCGGGGTTGGGGACATTCAGTACTTC
>TRBV11-2|TRBJ2-3|.|.
CASSLDGAPDTQSF
TGTGCCAGCAGCTTAGATGGAGCTCCCGACACGCAATCTTTT
>TRBV10-1|TRBJ1-4|.|TRBD1
CATARDSKTTNEKLFF
TGCGCCACCGCTCGGGACAGCAAAACAACTAATGAAAAACTGTTTTTT
>TRBV12-3/TRBV12-4|TRBJ1-2|.|TRBD1
CASSLYRGPSVDYGYTF
TGTGCCAGCAGTTTGTACAGGGGGCCCTCGGTAGACTATGGCTACACCTTC
>TRBV9|TRBJ2-6|.|.
CASSLGGDPSGAYVLTF
TGTGCCAGCAGCCTCGGCGGGGACCCCTCTGGGGCGTACGTCCTGACTTTC
>TRBV5-1|TRBJ2-7|.|.
CASSLEQAAYEQYF
TGCGCCAGCAGCTTGGAACAGGCTGCCTACGAGCAGTACTTC
>TRBV19|TRBJ1-2|.|.
CASSLTSGAYNGYIF
TGTGCCAGTAGCTTGACAAGCGGAGCCTACAATGGCTACATCTTC
>TRBV19|TRBJ1-1|.|.
CASSLGGDYTEAFF
TGTGCCAGTAGTCTTGGTGGGGATTACACTGAAGCTTTCTTT
>TRBV7-2|TRBJ1-2|.|.
CASRELNRDGYTF
TGTGCCAGCAGGGAACTTAACAGGGATGGCTACACCTTC
>TRBV7-8|TRBJ2-1|.|TRBD2
CASSLGLADTDKQQFF
TGTGCCAGCAGCCTAGGACTAGCGGACACAGATAAGCAGCAGTTCTTC
>TRBV20-1|TRBJ2-3|.|.
CSARARAGESDTQYF
TGCAGTGCCCGAGCCCGGGCCGGAGAGTCAGATACGCAGTATTTT
>TRBV20-1|TRBJ1-6|.|TRBD1
CSARDGTGWNSPLHF
TGCAGTGCTAGAGATGGGACAGGGTGGAATTCACCCCTCCACTTT
>TRBV7-3|TRBJ2-1|.|.
CASSFRLGGGGSTSYNEQFF
TGTGCCAGCAGCTTCAGACTGGGGGGAGGAGGCTCAACCTCCTACAATGAGCAGTTCTTC
>TRBV7-8|TRBJ2-3|once|TRBD1
CASSPPTGPTDPQF
TGTGCCAGCAGCCCACCGACAGGGCCCACAGATCCGCAGTTT
>TRBV25-1|TRBJ2-1|.|.
CASSGDRIDEQFF
TGTGCCAGCAGTGGAGATCGCATCGATGAGCAGTTCTTC
>TRBV7-9|TRBJ2-5|.|.
CASSAGETQYF
TGTGCCAGCAGCGCAGGCGAGACCCAGTACTTC
>TRBV19|TRBJ1-6|few|.
CASRLTSGDHSPLHF
TGTGCCAGTAGACTAACTAGCGGGGATCATTCACCCCTCCACTTT
>TRBV29-1|TRBJ1-1|few|TRBD1
CSVEGRGQGNTEAFF
TGCAGCGTTGAAGGCCGGGGACAGGGTAACACTGAAGCTTTCTTT
>TRBV19|TRBJ2-1|.|.
CASSGAGNSSNEQFF
TGTGCCAGTAGTGGGGCAGGGAACTCTTCCAATGAGCAGTTCTTC